What follows are 16 T cell receptor beta chains derived from one specimen sequenced in a study of cytotoxic CD8 clonotypes in ibrutinib-treated CLL (dated by TCRdb to the early 2020s). Preparation of the library involved the immunoSEQ multiplex PCR assay. Entries here come from immuneACCESS through TCRdb and include only in-frame sequences with V and J called. Some clones fail to appear in such tables; in the studies checked, an unresolved V gene covers under half of the shortfall, and the cause of the remainder is unknown. The sample table holds tens of thousands of clones, of which 90% were seen once. 3.1% of the sample is in the top ten clones. This specimen's time point label, per the study, means: approximately eleven months on ibrutinib. Sample: PBMCs, taken after 12 months of ibrutinib treatment. These receptors came from a human donor with chronic lymphocytic leukemia.

The chain has TRBV6-5 and TRBJ2-7; 7 nucleotides match TRBD2. V dropped 5 bases and J dropped 2; count of bases not matched to a gene: 6. The CDR3 runs to 14 residues. Looked up from germline, CDR1 is MNHEY and CDR2 is SVGAGI. The CDR3 loop is CASSAGSGAYEQYF. The CDR3 DNA reads TGTGCCAGCAGTGCCGGGAGCGGGGCCTACGAGCAGTACTTC.

This clone was observed a single time. The rearrangement joins TRBV7-6 to TRBJ2-1, with a weak D call TRBD1 (6 bases). Trimming cost V 4 bases and J 6 bases, with 16 bases left between them. This CDR3 comprises 15 residues. Looked up from germline, CDR1 is SGHVS and CDR2 is FNYEAQ. CDR3 bases: TGTGCCAGCAGCTCAGTACAGGGCCGGAGCAATGAGCAGTTCTTC. Its translation is CASSSVQGRSNEQFF.

This chain joins TRBV6-5 and TRBJ2-2; 10 bases map to TRBD2. CDR1 is MNHEY, CDR2 SVGAGI, per germline. V was clipped by 4 bases and J by 4 bases; unmatched bases: 6. CDR3 length: 16 amino acids. In DNA form, the CDR3 reads TGTGCCAGCAGTTTCCTAGCGGGAGATGGCACCGGGGAGCTGTTTTTT. The encoded protein is CASSFLAGDGTGELFF.

The chain is built from TRBV18 and TRBJ2-7; tentatively, D is TRBD2 (6 bases). V lost 2 bases and J lost 2, with 16 bases in between. The germline V gene has CDR1 KGHSH and CDR2 LQKENI. CDR3 length equals 16 residues. The DNA of the CDR3 is TGTGCCAGCTCACCAGGTGGGCAGACGGGGGCCTACGAGCAGTACTTC. It translates to CASSPGGQTGAYEQYF.

The V call is TRBV27, the J call TRBJ2-1, with no clear D. This CDR3 is 13 amino acids long. With 5 bases removed from V and 6 bases from J, the gap between germline ends came to 11 bases. Looked up from germline, CDR1 is MNHEY and CDR2 is SMNVEV (reference sequence). CDR3 sequence reads: CASSLDWGNEQFF. CDR3 bases: TGTGCCAGCAGTCTAGACTGGGGCAATGAGCAGTTCTTC.

V gene TRBV30 combines with J gene TRBJ1-1, with TRBD1 matching over 12 bases. This CDR3 is built from 15 residues. Trimming removed 5 bases from V and 4 bases from J; junction bases left unmatched: 8. Germline CDR1 and CDR2: GTSNPN and SVGIG (reference sequence). Written as DNA, the CDR3 is TGTGCCTGGGACCCGGGACAGGGGGCGAGCACTGAAGCTTTCTTT. Residues: CAWDPGQGASTEAFF.

The V and J genes are TRBV9 and TRBJ2-2; possibly TRBD1 or TRBD2 for D (5 bases each). Trimming left V 3 bases short and J 13 bases short, with 16 bases between. Germline CDR1 and CDR2: SGDLS and YYNGEE. The CDR3 runs 13 residues. The CDR3 DNA reads as TGTGCCAGCAGCGCCACATTGGGACGGGGGCTGTTTTTT. Amino acid sequence: CASSATLGRGLFF.

The V and J genes are TRBV5-1 and TRBJ1-1, with 7 bases fitting TRBD1. The CDR3 runs to 18 residues. Unmatched junction bases numbered 11, after V lost 0 bases and J lost 0 bases. Germline CDR1 reads SGHRS; CDR2 reads YFSETQ. As DNA, the CDR3 is TGCGCCAGCAGCTTGGCCGTTAATGGACAGGCGATGAACACTGAAGCTTTCTTT. It is translated as CASSLAVNGQAMNTEAFF.

This clone was detected a few times. This chain links TRBV19 with TRBJ1-2; TRBD1 matches at 7 bases. CDR1 is LNHDA and CDR2 is SQIVND in the germline V gene (reference sequence). This CDR3 is 13 amino acids long. V lost 6 bases and J lost 3; bases outside the gene matches: 4. CDR3 residues: CASRIGTDYGYTF. DNA for the CDR3: TGTGCCAGTAGAATCGGGACAGACTATGGCTACACCTTC.

The CDR3 protein is CASSLFTMAAGDEQYF. The CDR3 DNA follows: TGTGCCAGCAGCTTATTTACGATGGCAGCTGGTGACGAGCAGTACTTC. The chain uses TRBV7-8 and TRBJ2-7, with D unresolved. From germline, CDR1 is SGHVS and CDR2 FQNEAQ. The CDR3 spans 16 residues. The V end was cut by 2 bases, the J end by 5 bases, with 19 bases between.

This sequence joins TRBV5-6 and TRBJ1-1; D not certain. Germline V lookup: CDR1 SGHDT, CDR2 YYEEEE. The CDR3 extends over 14 amino acids. Trimming took 0 bases from V and 0 from J, leaving 6 bases between them. The DNA of the CDR3 is TGTGCCAGCAGCTTGGGGGGAATGAACACTGAAGCTTTCTTT. Translated, it gives CASSLGGMNTEAFF. Full variable domain (remainder filled in from reference TRBV5-6 and TRBJ1-1): DAGVTQSPTHLIKTRGQQVTLRCSPKSGHDTVSWYQQALGQGPQFIFQYYEEEERQRGNFPDRFSGHQFPNYSSELNVNALLLGDSALYLCASSLGGMNTEAFFGQGTRLTVV.

The rearrangement uses TRBV5-4 and TRBJ2-1; D unresolved. Germline CDR1 and CDR2: SGHNT and YYREEE (reference sequence). CDR3 size: 11 residues. The ends were cut back, 2 bases at V and 5 bases at J, with 2 bases in the middle. This CDR3 reads CASSFNNEQFF. For the CDR3, the DNA is TGTGCCAGCAGCTTTAACAATGAGCAGTTCTTC.

This chain joins TRBV5-1 and TRBJ2-7; tentatively, D is TRBD2 (7 bases). The length of the CDR3 is 15 residues. Trimming shortened V by 5 bases and J by 3 bases, and 18 bases separated the two germline ends. Germline V gene sequence: CDR1 SGHRS, CDR2 YFSETQ. The CDR3 protein is CASSSGGGGLYEQYF. In nucleotides, the CDR3 is TGCGCCAGCAGTTCTGGGGGCGGGGGCCTCTACGAGCAGTACTTC.

The rearrangement joins TRBV7-3 to TRBJ2-2; D may correspond to TRBD1 or TRBD2 (5 bases each). Germline V gene sequence: CDR1 SGHTA, CDR2 FQGTGA. Trimming stripped 6 bases from V and 3 bases from J, with 11 bases between. This CDR3 contains 14 residues. CDR3 loop: CASRTQGDTGELFF. The CDR3 nucleotides read TGTGCCAGCAGGACGCAGGGAGACACCGGGGAGCTGTTTTTT.

This clone has more than one count but fewer than ten. The rearrangement uses TRBV4-1 and TRBJ2-5, with D possibly TRBD2 on 6 matching bases. This CDR3 spans 13 amino acids. Deletions cut 1 base from V and 5 bases from J, with 8 bases between. Germline-derived CDR1 and CDR2 are MGHRA and YSYEKL. CDR3 protein: CASSQVGGETQYF. The CDR3 DNA reads as TGCGCCAGCAGCCAAGTAGGAGGGGAGACCCAGTACTTC.

The chain links TRBV27 to TRBJ2-7; 7 positions match TRBD1. CDR1 is MNHEY and CDR2 is SMNVEV in the germline V gene (reference sequence). The CDR3 sequence is 15 residues long. With V trimmed by 5 bases and J by 4 bases, 11 bases remained unmatched. The CDR3 coding sequence is TGTGCCAGCAGTCCACATCGGACAGGTGGTTACGAGCAGTACTTC. This gives the protein CASSPHRTGGYEQYF.